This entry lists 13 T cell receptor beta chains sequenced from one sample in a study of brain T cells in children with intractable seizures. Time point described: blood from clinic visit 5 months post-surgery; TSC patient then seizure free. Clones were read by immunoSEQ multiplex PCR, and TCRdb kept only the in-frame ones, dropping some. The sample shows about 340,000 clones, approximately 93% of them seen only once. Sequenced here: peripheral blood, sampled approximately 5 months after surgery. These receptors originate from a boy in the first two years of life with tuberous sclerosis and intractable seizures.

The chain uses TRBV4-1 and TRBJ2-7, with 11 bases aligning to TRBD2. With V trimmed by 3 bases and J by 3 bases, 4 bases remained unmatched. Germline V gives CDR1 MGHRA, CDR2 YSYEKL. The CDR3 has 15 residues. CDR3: CASSHLLAGDYEQYF. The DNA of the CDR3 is TGCGCCAGCAGCCACTTACTAGCGGGAGACTACGAGCAGTACTTC.

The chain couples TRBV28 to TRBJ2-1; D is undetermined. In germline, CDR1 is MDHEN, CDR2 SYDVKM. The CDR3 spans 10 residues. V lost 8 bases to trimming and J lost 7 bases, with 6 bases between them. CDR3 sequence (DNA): TGTGCCAGCCGCGGTAATGAGCAGTTCTTC. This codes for CASRGNEQFF.

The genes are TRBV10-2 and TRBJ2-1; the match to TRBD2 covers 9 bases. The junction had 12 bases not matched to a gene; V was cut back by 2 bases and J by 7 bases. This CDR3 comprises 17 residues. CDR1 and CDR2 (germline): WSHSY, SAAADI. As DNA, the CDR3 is TGCGCCAGCAGTGAGGTCACGGTCCTAGCGGGACCAAATGAGCAGTTCTTC. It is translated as CASSEVTVLAGPNEQFF.

In DNA, the CDR3 is TGTGCCAGAAGGGTCTCCAGGCCGGGCGTTAATTCACCCCTCCACTTT. This sequence encodes CARRVSRPGVNSPLHF. The rearrangement joins TRBV5-3 to TRBJ1-6; no definite D call. TRBV5-3 is noted as an ORF with a role that remains uncertain. CDR3 length equals 16 residues. V was trimmed by 5 bases and J by 6 bases, leaving 18 bases between them.

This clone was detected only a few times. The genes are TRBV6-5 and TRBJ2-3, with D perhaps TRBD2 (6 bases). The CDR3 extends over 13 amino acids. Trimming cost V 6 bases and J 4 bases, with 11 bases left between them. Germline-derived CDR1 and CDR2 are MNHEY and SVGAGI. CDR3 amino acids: CASREGVADTQYF. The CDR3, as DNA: TGTGCCAGCAGGGAGGGAGTCGCAGATACGCAGTATTTT.

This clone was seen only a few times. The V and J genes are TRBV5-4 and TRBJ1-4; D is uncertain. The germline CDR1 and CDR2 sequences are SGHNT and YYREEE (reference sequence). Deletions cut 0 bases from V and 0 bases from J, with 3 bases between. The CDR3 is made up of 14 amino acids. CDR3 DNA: TGTGCCAGCAGCTTGGAAGCAACTAATGAAAAACTGTTTTTT. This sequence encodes CASSLEATNEKLFF.

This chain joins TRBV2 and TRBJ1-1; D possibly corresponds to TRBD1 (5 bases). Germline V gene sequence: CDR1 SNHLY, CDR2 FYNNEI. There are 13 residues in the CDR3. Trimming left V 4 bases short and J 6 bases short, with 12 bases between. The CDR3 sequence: CASSGDPPPEAFF. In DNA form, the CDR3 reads TGTGCCAGCAGTGGGGACCCCCCCCCTGAAGCTTTCTTT.

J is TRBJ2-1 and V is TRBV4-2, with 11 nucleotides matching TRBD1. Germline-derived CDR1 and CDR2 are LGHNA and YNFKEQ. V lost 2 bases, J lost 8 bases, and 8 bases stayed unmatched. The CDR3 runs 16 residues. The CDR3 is CASSQRGQGAGDEQFF. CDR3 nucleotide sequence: TGTGCCAGCAGCCAACGCGGACAGGGGGCTGGGGATGAGCAGTTCTTC.

CDR3 sequence: CASSQEEGRHEQYF. CDR3 nucleotide sequence: TGCGCCAGCAGCCAAGAGGAGGGTCGGCACGAGCAGTACTTC. V gene TRBV4-1 combines with J gene TRBJ2-7, with D perhaps matching TRBD2 (6 bases). Trimming took 0 bases from V and 5 from J, leaving 11 bases between them. This CDR3 is built from 14 residues. The V gene's germline CDR1 is MGHRA and CDR2 YSYEKL.

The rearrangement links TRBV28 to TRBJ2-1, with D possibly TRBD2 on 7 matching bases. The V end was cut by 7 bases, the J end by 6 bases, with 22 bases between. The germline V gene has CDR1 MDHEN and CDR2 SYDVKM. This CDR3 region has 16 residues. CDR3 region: CASNPPGGGGTNEQFF. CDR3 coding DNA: TGTGCCAGCAACCCCCCGGGCGGGGGCGGGACCAATGAGCAGTTCTTC.

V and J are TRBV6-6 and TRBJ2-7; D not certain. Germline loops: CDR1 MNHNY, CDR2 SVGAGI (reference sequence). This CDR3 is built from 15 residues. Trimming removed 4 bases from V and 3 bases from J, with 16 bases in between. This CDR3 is CASSSTFPLLYEQYF. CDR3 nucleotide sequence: TGTGCCAGCAGTTCCACCTTTCCTCTCCTCTACGAGCAGTACTTC.

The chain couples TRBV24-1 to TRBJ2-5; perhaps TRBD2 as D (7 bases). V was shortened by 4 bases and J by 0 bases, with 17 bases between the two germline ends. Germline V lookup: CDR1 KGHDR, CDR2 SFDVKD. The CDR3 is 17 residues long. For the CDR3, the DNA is TGTGCCACCAGTGACTCAACCGGGGGGCGGGACCAAGAGACCCAGTACTTC. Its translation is CATSDSTGGRDQETQYF.

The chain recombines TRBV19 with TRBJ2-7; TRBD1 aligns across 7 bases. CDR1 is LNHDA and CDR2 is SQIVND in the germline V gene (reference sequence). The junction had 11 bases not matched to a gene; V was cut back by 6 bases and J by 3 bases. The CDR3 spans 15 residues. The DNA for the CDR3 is TGTGCCAGTAGCCGGACAGGACCCATGAGCTACGAGCAGTACTTC. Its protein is CASSRTGPMSYEQYF.